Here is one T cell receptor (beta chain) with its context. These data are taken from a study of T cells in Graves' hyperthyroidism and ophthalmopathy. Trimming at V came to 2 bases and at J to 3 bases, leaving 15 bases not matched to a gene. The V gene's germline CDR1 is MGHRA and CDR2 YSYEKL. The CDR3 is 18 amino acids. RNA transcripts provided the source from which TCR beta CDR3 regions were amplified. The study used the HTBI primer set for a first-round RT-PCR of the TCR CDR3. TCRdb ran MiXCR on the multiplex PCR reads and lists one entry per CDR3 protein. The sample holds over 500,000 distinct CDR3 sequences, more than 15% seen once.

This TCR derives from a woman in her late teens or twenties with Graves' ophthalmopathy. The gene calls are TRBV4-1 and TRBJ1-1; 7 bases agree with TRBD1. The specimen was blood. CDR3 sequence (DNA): TGCGCCAGCAGCCAAACCTTACCGACAGGGAAAAAGGACACTGAAGCTTTCTTT. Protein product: CASSQTLPTGKKDTEAFF.